The sequence of this TCR beta chain was determined in a study of blood T cells in healthy people across ages. This CDR3 has 14 residues. The V end lost 6 bases, the J end lost 6 bases, and 17 bases lay between the germline ends. A second PCR, run for about 7 to 11 cycles, used a sample-barcoded 5' primer plus a J-beta primer mix. A single record per CDR3 protein comes from TCRdb applying MiXCR to the 5' RACE reads. The repertoire has roughly 700,000 distinct CDR3 sequences, about 30% of them found once; the top ten carry roughly 14%. The sequence derives from a woman of 80 years or more in good health. The J gene is TRBJ1-1, the V gene TRBV12-3 or TRBV12-4, with D possibly being TRBD1 (6 bases). Sequenced sample: blood. The CDR3 DNA is TGTGCCAGCAGCCCTGCTTACAGGGTTGCTGAAGCTTTCTTT. Translated, it gives CASSPAYRVAEAFF.